This TCR beta chain was identified during a study of T cells after yellow fever vaccination. Trimming took 0 bases from V and 2 from J, leaving 4 bases between them. The CDR3 is made up of 12 amino acids. Germline lookup yields CDR1 DFQATT and CDR2 SNEGSKA (reference sequence). A process of 5'RACE template switching, which added a universal primer site and UMIs, was used to make TCR cDNA. TCRdb processed the 5' RACE reads anew with MiXCR; each CDR3 protein has one entry. The sample holds some 500,000 distinct CDR3 sequences, approximately 12% seen once. This clonotype was detected ten times or more. Sequencing was performed on PBMCs, taken on the day of the yellow fever booster vaccination. This receptor was taken from a man under 40 who received the YFV17D yellow fever vaccine. The chain combines TRBV20-1 with TRBJ2-5; no clear D. The chain's CDR3 is CSARDGQETQYF. The CDR3 DNA follows: TGCAGTGCTAGAGACGGACAAGAGACCCAGTACTTC.